Listed below are T cell receptor beta chains from one sample, sequenced in a study of glioma-infiltrating T cells. TCRdb reprocessed the multiplex PCR reads with MiXCR, giving one entry per CDR3 protein. The sample yields around 350,000 distinct CDR3 sequences, around 45% seen once. Source material: glioma tissue, nonneoplastic brain tissue, or PBMCs (not recorded which). Receptors originate from a human donor with low-grade glioma or glioblastoma, undergoing nonglioma brain surgery, or in good health (not recorded which). The CDR3 runs from the conserved cysteine through the conserved F or W. A D gene is named only where the DNA matches it firmly. The size field is filled for only some rows; it gives once, few, many or a size class.

many - TRBJ1-1 TRBV4-2 13 TGTGCCAGCAGCCAAAGAGGACGGCCTGAAGCTTTCTTT CASSQRGRPEAFF
- TRBD2 TRBJ2-1 TRBV6-5 15 TGTGCCAGCAGTGACGGGACTAGTCCCTACAATGAGCAGTTCTTC CASSDGTSPYNEQFF
many - TRBJ2-7 TRBV27 14 TGTGCCAGCACCAACCCGGACAGATACTACGAGCAGTACTTC CASTNPDRYYEQYF
- - TRBJ1-2 TRBV7-2 14 TGTGCCAGCAGCAATCGGGCAGCCTACTATGGCTACACCTTC CASSNRAAYYGYTF
few - TRBJ2-1 TRBV4-2 15 TGTGCCAGCAGCCAATTGGGGGGCTCCTACAATGAGCAGTTCTTC CASSQLGGSYNEQFF
many - TRBJ1-1 TRBV18 13 TGTGCCAGCTCACTGACCCTGAGAACTGAAGCTTTCTTT CASSLTLRTEAFF
- TRBD1 TRBJ2-7 TRBV6-2/TRBV6-3 16 TGTGCCAGCAGTCCCATTAAGGGGGCGATCAACTACGAGCAGTACTTC CASSPIKGAINYEQYF
- - TRBJ1-2 TRBV6-1 16 TGTGCCAGCAGCAGGATCGTTGGGCTTGAAACGTCAGGCTACACCTTC CASSRIVGLETSGYTF
- TRBD1 TRBJ2-5 TRBV14 13 TGTGCCAGCAGCCTGTGGACAGGAGAGACCCAGTACTTC CASSLWTGETQYF
few - TRBJ2-7 TRBV25-1 14 TGTGCCAGCAGTGAATTTGGGGGAGGCTACGAGCAGTACTTC CASSEFGGGYEQYF
- TRBD1 TRBJ2-5 TRBV4-1 16 TGCGCCAGCAGCCAAGGGGGACAGGGGGTAGGAGAGACCCAGTACTTC CASSQGGQGVGETQYF
few TRBD1 TRBJ2-7 TRBV7-8 12 TGTGCCAGCAGCGCGGACAGGGTTGAGCAGTACTTC CASSADRVEQYF
few TRBD2 TRBJ2-1 TRBV14 17 TGTGCCAGCAGCCACGGGACTAGCGGGAGTTGGTACAATGAGCAGTTCTTC CASSHGTSGSWYNEQFF
- - TRBJ2-7 TRBV18 12 TGTGCCAGCTCACCAGAGTCCTACGAGCAGTACTTC CASSPESYEQYF
- TRBD1 TRBJ2-7 TRBV6-2/TRBV6-3 15 TGTGCCAGCAAGGGGGACAGAAGAGAAACCTACGAGCAGTACTTC CASKGDRRETYEQYF
few - TRBJ1-2 TRBV12-3/TRBV12-4 14 TGTGCCAGCAGCACTCTTGGACGGGCCTATGGCTACACCTTC CASSTLGRAYGYTF
- - TRBJ1-2 TRBV7-9 13 TGTGCCAGCAGCCAAGGAGTTAACTATGGCTACACCTTC CASSQGVNYGYTF
- TRBD1 TRBJ2-7 TRBV12-3/TRBV12-4 15 TGTGCCAGCAGTTTTGGACAGGGAAGCAGCTACGAGCAGTACTTC CASSFGQGSSYEQYF
- TRBD2 TRBJ2-1 TRBV14 14 TGTGCCAGCAGCCAACGTCTAGCGGGAGACTGGCAGTCCTTC CASSQRLAGDWQSF
- - TRBJ1-1 TRBV28 12 TGTGCCAGCAGTGCCCGGGGAGGCGAAGCTTTCTTT CASSARGGEAFF
- - TRBJ2-5 TRBV25-1 16 TGTGCCAGCAGCCCGACCGGCCGAGGGGCGCAAGAGACCCAGTACTTC CASSPTGRGAQETQYF
few - TRBJ2-1 TRBV12-5 16 TGTGCTAGTGGTTTGGTAAGGCGGGGAACCTACAATGAGCAGTTCTTC CASGLVRRGTYNEQFF
few - TRBJ2-7 TRBV19 14 TGTGCCAGTAGTCTCGGGATTAGGTCCTACGAGCAGTACTTC CASSLGIRSYEQYF